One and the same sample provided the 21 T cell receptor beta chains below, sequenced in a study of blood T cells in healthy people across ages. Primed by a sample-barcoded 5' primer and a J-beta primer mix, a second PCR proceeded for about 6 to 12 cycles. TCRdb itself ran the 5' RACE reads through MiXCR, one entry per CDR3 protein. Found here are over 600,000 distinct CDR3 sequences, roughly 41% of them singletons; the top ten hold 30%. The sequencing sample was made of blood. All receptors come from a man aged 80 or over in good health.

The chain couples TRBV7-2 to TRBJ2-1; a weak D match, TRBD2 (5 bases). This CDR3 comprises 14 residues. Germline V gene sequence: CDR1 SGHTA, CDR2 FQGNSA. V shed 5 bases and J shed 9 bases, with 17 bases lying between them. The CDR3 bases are TGTGCCAGCAGCGACCCCACTAGGGTAGGTGAGCAGTTCTTC. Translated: CASSDPTRVGEQFF.

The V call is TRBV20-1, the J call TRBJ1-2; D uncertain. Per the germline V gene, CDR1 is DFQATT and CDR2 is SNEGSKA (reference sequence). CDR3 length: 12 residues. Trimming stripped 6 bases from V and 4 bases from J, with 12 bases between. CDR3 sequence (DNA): TGCAGTGCAACGTCCGGGAGCTATGGCTACACCTTC. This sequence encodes CSATSGSYGYTF.

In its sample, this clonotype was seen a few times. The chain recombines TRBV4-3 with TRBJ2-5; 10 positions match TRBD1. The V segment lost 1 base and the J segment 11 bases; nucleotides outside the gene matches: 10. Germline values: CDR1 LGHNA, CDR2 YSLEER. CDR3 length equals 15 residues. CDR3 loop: CASSQVAGTGEPQYF. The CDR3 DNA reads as TGCGCCAGCAGCCAAGTTGCAGGGACAGGGGAACCGCAGTACTTC.

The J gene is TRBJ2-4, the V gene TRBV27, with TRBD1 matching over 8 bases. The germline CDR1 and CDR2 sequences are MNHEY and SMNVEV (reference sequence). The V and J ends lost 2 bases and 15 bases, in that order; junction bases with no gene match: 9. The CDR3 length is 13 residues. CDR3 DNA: TGTGCCAGCAGTTTAGGGACAGGTAGTTTTCCGTACTTC. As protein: CASSLGTGSFPYF.

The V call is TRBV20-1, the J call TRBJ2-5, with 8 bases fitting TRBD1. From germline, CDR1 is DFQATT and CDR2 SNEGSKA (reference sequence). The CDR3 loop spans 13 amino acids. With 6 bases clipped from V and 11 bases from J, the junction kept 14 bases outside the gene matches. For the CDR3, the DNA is TGCAGTGCCCTGAGACAGGGGTTCAATGAGCAGTACTTC. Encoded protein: CSALRQGFNEQYF.

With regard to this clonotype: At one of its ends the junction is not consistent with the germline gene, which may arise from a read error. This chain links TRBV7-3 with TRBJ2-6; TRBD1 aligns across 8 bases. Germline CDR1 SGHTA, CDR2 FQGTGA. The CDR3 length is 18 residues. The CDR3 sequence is CASSSTGASYSGANVPTF. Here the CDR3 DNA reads TGTGCCAGCAGCTCGACAGGGGCTTCCTACTCTGGGGCCAACGTCCCGACTTTC.

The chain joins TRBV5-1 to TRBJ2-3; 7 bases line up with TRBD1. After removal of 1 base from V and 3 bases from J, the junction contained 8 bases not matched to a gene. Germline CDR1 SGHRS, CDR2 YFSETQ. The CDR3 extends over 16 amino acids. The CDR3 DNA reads TGCGCCAGCAGCTTGTTTCGGACAGGCCAAACAGATACGCAGTATTTT. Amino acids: CASSLFRTGQTDTQYF.

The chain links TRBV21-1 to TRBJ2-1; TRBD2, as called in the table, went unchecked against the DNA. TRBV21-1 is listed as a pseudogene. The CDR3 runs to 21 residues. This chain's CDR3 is CASSDRFLGLAGGLIGNEQFF. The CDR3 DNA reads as TGTGCCAGCAGCGACAGGTTTTTAGGACTAGCGGGGGGGCTAATAGGCAATGAGCAGTTCTTC.

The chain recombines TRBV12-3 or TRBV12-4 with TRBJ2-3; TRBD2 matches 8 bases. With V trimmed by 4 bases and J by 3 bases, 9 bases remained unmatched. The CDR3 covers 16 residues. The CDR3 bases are TGTGCCAGCAGTTGGCGGGGGGCTAGCGGTACAGATACGCAGTATTTT. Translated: CASSWRGASGTDTQYF.

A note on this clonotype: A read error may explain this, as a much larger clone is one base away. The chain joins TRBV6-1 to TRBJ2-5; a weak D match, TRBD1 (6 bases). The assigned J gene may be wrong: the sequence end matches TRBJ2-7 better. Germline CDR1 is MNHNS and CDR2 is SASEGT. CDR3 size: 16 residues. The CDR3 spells CASSGGQRNFHYEQYF. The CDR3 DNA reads TGTGCCAGCAGTGGAGGACAGAGGAATTTTCACTACGAGCAGTACTTC.

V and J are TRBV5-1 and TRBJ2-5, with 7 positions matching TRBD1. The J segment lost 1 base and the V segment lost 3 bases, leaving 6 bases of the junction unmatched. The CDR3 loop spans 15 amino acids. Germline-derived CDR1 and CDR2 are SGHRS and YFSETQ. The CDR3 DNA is TGCGCCAGCAGCTACGGGACAGTCTCCCAAGAGACCCAGTACTTC. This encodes CASSYGTVSQETQYF.

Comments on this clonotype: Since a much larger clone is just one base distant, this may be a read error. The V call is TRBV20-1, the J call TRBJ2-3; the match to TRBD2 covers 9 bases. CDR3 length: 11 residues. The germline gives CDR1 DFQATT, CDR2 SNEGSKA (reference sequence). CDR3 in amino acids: CSVGLAYTRYF. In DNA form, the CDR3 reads TGCAGTGTCGGACTAGCGTATACGCGGTATTTT.

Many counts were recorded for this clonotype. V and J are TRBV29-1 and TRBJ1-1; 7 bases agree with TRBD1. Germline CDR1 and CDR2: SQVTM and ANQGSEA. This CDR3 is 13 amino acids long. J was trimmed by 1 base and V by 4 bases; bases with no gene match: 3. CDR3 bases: TGCAGCGTTGGACAGGGAAGGAACACTGAAGCTTTCTTT. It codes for CSVGQGRNTEAFF. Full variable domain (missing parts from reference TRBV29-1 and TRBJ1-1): SAVISQKPSRDICQRGTSLTIQCQVDSQVTMMFWYRQQPGQSLTLIATANQGSEATYESGFVIDKFPISRPNLTFSTLTVSNMSPEDSSIYLCSVGQGRNTEAFFGQGTRLTVV.

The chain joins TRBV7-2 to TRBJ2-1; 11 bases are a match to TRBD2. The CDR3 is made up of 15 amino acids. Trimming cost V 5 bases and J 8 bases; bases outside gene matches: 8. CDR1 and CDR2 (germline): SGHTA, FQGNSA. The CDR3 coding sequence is TGTGCCAGCAGCAGGGCGACTAGCGGGGTTTATGAGCAGTTCTTC. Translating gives CASSRATSGVYEQFF. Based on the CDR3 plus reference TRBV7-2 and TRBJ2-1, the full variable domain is GAGVSQSPSNKVTEKGKDVELRCDPISGHTALYWYRQSLGQGLEFLIYFQGNSAPDKSGLPSDRFSAERTGGSVSTLTIQRTQQEDSAVYLCASSRATSGVYEQFFGPGTRLTVL.

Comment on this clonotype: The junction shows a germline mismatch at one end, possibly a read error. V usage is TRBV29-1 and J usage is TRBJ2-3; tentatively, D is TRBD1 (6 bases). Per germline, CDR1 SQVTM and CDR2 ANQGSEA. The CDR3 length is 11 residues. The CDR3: CSVYRADTRYF. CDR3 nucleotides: TGCAGCGTCTACAGGGCAGATACGCGGTATTTT.

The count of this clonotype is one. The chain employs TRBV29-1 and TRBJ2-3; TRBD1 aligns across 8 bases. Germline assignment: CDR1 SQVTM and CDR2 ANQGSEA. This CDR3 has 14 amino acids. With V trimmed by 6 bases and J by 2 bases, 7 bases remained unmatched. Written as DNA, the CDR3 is TGCAGCGTCGTCAGGGGGCAGATCACAGATACGCAGTATTTT. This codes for CSVVRGQITDTQYF.

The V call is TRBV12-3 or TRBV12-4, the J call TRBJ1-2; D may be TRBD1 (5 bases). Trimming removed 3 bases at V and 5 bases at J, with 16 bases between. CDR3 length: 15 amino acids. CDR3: CASSLGSGPVYGYTF. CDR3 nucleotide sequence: TGTGCCAGCAGTTTGGGTTCGGGGCCAGTTTATGGCTACACCTTC.

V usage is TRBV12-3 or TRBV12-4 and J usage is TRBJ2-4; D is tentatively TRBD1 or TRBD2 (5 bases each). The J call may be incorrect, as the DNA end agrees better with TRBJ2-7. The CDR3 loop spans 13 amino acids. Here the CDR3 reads CASSLGEGYEQYF. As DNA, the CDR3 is TGTGCCAGCAGTTTAGGAGAGGGGTACGAGCAGTACTTC.

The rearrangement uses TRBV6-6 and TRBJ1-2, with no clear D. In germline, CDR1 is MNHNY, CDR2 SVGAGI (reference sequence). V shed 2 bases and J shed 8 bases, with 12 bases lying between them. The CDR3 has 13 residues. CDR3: CASSYSQGRGYTF. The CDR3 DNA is TGTGCCAGCAGTTACAGTCAAGGGCGCGGCTACACCTTC.

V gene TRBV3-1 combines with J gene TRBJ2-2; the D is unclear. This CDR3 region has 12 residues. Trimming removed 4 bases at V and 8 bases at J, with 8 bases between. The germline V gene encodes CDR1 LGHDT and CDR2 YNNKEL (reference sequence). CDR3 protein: CASSPARGELFF. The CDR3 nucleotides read TGTGCCAGCAGCCCCGCCCGGGGGGAGCTGTTTTTT.

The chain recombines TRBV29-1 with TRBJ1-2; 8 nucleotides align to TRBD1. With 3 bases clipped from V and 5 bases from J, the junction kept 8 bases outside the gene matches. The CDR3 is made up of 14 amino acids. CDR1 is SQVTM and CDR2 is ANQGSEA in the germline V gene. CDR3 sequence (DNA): TGCAGCGTTGACCTCAGGGGGCGTTCGTATGGCTACACCTTC. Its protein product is CSVDLRGRSYGYTF. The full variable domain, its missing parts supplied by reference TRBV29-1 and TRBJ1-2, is SAVISQKPSRDICQRGTSLTIQCQVDSQVTMMFWYRQQPGQSLTLIATANQGSEATYESGFVIDKFPISRPNLTFSTLTVSNMSPEDSSIYLCSVDLRGRSYGYTFGSGTRLTVV.